The clone carrying this TCR beta chain was picked up a small number of times. TCRdb redid the calling of the RACE reads with MiXCR, one entry per CDR3 protein. The sample records approximately 370,000 distinct CDR3 sequences, around 5.5% being singletons. Between the trimmed V and J ends, which lost 3 bases and 3 bases, there was a span of 14 bases. Per the germline V gene, CDR1 is SGHVS and CDR2 is FQNEAQ. This CDR3 region has 15 residues. This entry comes from a study of human T cells and chemical hapten exposure. Study background: Sensitization applied 2% DPC to roughly 2 cm by roughly 2 cm of upper inner arm skin.

As for time point: pre-sensitization, week 0. Regarding treatment: therapeutic diphenylcyclopropenone sensitization with weekly scalp DPC. This sequence originates from a woman between 18 and 30 years old with alopecia areata. Some clones in this sample may be carry-over from other donors' samples. The sample consisted of whole blood, taken in connection with sensitization to the hapten diphenylcyclopropenone (DPC). V gene TRBV7-8 combines with J gene TRBJ2-5; D possibly corresponds to TRBD2 (6 bases). This chain's CDR3 is CASSFAGTGEETQYF. As DNA, the CDR3 is TGTGCCAGCAGCTTTGCCGGGACTGGAGAAGAGACCCAGTACTTC.